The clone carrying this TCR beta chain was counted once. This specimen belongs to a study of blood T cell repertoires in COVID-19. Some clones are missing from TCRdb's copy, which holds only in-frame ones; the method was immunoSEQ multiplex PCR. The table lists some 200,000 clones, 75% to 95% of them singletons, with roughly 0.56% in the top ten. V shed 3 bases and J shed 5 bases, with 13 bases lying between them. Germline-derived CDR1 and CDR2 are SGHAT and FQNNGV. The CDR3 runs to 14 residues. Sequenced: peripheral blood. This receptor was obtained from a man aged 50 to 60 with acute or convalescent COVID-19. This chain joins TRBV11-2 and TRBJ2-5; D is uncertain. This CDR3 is CASSFAPHAETQYF. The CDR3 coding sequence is TGTGCCAGCAGCTTTGCACCTCACGCGGAGACCCAGTACTTC.